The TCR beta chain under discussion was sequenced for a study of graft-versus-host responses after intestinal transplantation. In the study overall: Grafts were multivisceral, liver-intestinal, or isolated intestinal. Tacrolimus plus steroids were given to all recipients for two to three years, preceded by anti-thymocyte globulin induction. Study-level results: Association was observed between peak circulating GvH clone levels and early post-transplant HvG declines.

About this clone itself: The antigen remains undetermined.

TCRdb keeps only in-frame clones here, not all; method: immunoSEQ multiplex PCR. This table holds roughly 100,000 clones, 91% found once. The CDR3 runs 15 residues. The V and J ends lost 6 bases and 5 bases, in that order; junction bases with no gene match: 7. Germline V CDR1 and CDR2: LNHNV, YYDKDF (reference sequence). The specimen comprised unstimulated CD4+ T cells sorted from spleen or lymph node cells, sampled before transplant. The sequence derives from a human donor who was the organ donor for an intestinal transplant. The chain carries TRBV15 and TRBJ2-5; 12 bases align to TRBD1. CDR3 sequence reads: CATRKPGQGAETQYF. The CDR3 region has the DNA TGTGCCACCAGAAAGCCGGGACAGGGGGCTGAGACCCAGTACTTC.